The next 15 T cell receptor beta chains were all read from a single sample in a study of Tregs in tolerant kidney transplant recipients. Libraries were prepared by immunoSEQ multiplex PCR; TCRdb keeps only in-frame clonotypes and omits some of them. The table shows fewer than 45,000 clones, with less than 97% occurring only once. What these receptors recognize is not known. Specimen: Tregs from blood cultured with allogeneic cells. These receptors were taken from a human donor in good health.

In its sample, this clone was seen once. The rearrangement uses TRBV6-5 and TRBJ2-7, with 12 bases lining up with TRBD1. This CDR3 comprises 15 residues. Per the germline V gene, CDR1 is MNHEY and CDR2 is SVGAGI. Trimming at V came to 6 bases and at J to 7 bases, leaving 10 bases not matched to a gene. The CDR3 nucleotides are TGTGCCAGCAGAGCCCGGGACAGGGGGCGTTATGAGCAGTACTTC. Its protein is CASRARDRGRYEQYF.

V gene TRBV6-6 combines with J gene TRBJ1-2; D ambiguous. Germline values: CDR1 MNHNY, CDR2 SVGAGI (reference sequence). The CDR3 covers 13 residues. Trimming took off 2 bases at V and 5 bases at J, with 9 bases between the two ends. The CDR3 spells CASSYAPTYGYTF. For the CDR3, the DNA is TGTGCCAGCAGTTACGCTCCTACTTATGGCTACACCTTC.

The chain links TRBV5-1 to TRBJ2-7; D not resolved. This CDR3 spans 14 amino acids. V gave up 4 bases and J gave up 5 bases, with 16 bases separating them. Germline assignment: CDR1 SGHRS and CDR2 YFSETQ. The CDR3 DNA sequence: TGCGCCAGCAGCGGGAACTCCGCGGTCGACGAGCAGTACTTC. This gives the protein CASSGNSAVDEQYF.

The CDR3 loop reads CASSLDTYSPLHF. The CDR3 DNA sequence: TGTGCCAGCAGCTTGGACACCTATTCACCCCTCCACTTT. The chain uses TRBV5-6 and TRBJ1-6; D call uncertain. Germline values: CDR1 SGHDT, CDR2 YYEEEE. V was shortened by 0 bases and J by 8 bases, with 6 bases between the two germline ends. The CDR3 sequence is 13 residues long.

The rearrangement joins TRBV27 to TRBJ2-3; 8 bases match TRBD1. V lost 6 bases and J lost 4; bases outside the gene matches: 9. The CDR3 totals 15 residues. Germline V gives CDR1 MNHEY, CDR2 SMNVEV (reference sequence). The CDR3 loop is CASRDRAIRADTQYF. The CDR3 coding sequence is TGTGCCAGCAGGGACAGGGCAATAAGGGCAGATACGCAGTATTTT.

This sequence joins TRBV5-1 and TRBJ2-2, with TRBD1 matching 11 bases. The germline gives CDR1 SGHRS, CDR2 YFSETQ. After removal of 4 bases from V and 0 bases from J, the junction contained 8 bases not matched to a gene. The CDR3 sequence is 18 residues long. CDR3 in amino acids: CASSPRTGGLSNTGELFF. CDR3 in DNA: TGCGCCAGCAGCCCCCGGACAGGGGGCCTCTCGAACACCGGGGAGCTGTTTTTT.

The chain uses TRBV10-2 and TRBJ2-3; D gene uncertain. The CDR3 covers 15 residues. Germline values: CDR1 WSHSY, CDR2 SAAADI. The V end was cut by 2 bases, the J end by 3 bases, with 12 bases between. The CDR3 nucleotides are TGCGCCAGCAGTGAGCGTCAGAAAAGAACAGATACGCAGTATTTT. Amino acid sequence: CASSERQKRTDTQYF.

The V gene is TRBV4-1, the J gene TRBJ2-5; 11 positions agree with TRBD2. The germline CDR1 and CDR2 sequences are MGHRA and YSYEKL. CDR3 length: 16 amino acids. V was clipped by 0 bases and J by 6 bases; unmatched bases: 6. The CDR3 nucleotides are TGCGCCAGCAGCCAAGATAGGACTAGCGGGTGGCAGACCCAGTACTTC. It encodes CASSQDRTSGWQTQYF.

The chain is built from TRBV10-2 and TRBJ2-7; 7 nucleotides match TRBD1. The CDR3 has 13 residues. The trim removed 8 bases at V and 2 bases at J, leaving 6 bases unmatched. CDR1 WSHSY and CDR2 SAAADI come from the germline V gene. The CDR3 sequence is CASRDSATYEQYF. CDR3 in DNA: TGCGCCAGCCGGGACAGCGCAACCTACGAGCAGTACTTC.

The chain uses TRBV11-2 and TRBJ1-5; D unclear. This CDR3 has 12 residues. Trimming removed 4 bases from V and 9 bases from J, with 10 bases in between. The germline CDR1 and CDR2 sequences are SGHAT and FQNNGV. The CDR3: CASSSGWGPQHF. The CDR3 coding sequence is TGTGCCAGCAGCTCCGGATGGGGGCCCCAGCATTTT.

This chain links TRBV23-1 with TRBJ1-6, with D possibly matching TRBD1 (5 bases). TRBV23-1 carries the ORF label, with uncertain function. V lost 0 bases, J lost 7 bases, and 13 bases lay in between. The CDR3 extends over 16 amino acids. The CDR3 protein is CASSQSKGRRNSPLHF. The CDR3, as DNA: TGCGCCAGCAGTCAATCGAAGGGGCGGAGGAATTCACCCCTCCACTTT.

This chain links TRBV6-5 with TRBJ2-1; tentative D call: TRBD2 (6 bases). The germline CDR1 and CDR2 sequences are MNHEY and SVGAGI. The V gene lost 5 bases and the J gene lost 0 bases, with 11 bases spanning the gap. The CDR3 covers 15 residues. CDR3 in DNA: TGTGCCAGCAGTCGTGGGGGGTACTCCTACAATGAGCAGTTCTTC. It codes for CASSRGGYSYNEQFF.

The chain has TRBV19 and TRBJ1-5; the D is unclear. The CDR3 runs to 13 residues. Germline CDR1 LNHDA, CDR2 SQIVND (reference sequence). V dropped 6 bases and J dropped 4 bases, with 10 bases sitting between them. CDR3 in DNA: TGTGCCAGTAGGGGCAGCAGGAATCAGCCCCAGCATTTT. Translated, it gives CASRGSRNQPQHF.

This chain links TRBV7-9 with TRBJ2-5; no firm D call. The CDR3 sequence is 15 residues long. Per germline, CDR1 SEHNR and CDR2 FQNEAQ (reference sequence). V was trimmed by 0 bases and J by 1 base, leaving 9 bases between them. DNA for the CDR3: TGTGCCAGCAGCTTAGCGGCAGGACCCCAAGAGACCCAGTACTTC. Translated, it gives CASSLAAGPQETQYF.

This sequence joins TRBV5-1 and TRBJ2-7, with 9 bases aligning to TRBD2. The CDR3 is made up of 15 amino acids. Germline V gene lookup returns CDR1 SGHRS and CDR2 YFSETQ. Trimming took 4 bases from V and 1 from J; bases not matched to a gene: 6. In DNA form, the CDR3 reads TGCGCCAGCAGCAAAACTAGCGGGCCTTCCTACGAGCAGTACTTC. Protein sequence: CASSKTSGPSYEQYF.